The TCR beta chain under discussion was sequenced for a study of T cells in Graves' hyperthyroidism and ophthalmopathy. In the case of this clonotype: Germline and junction disagree at one end, which may indicate a read error.

Diagnoses were made from clinical symptoms, serum measures (thyroxine and TRAb), thyroid ultrasound and orbital computed tomography. The source of the PBMCs was about 10 ml of fresh peripheral blood. Amplification of TCR beta CDR3 regions was performed using RNA transcripts as template. HTBI primers were employed in a first-round RT-PCR of the TCR CDR3. TCRdb redid the calling of the multiplex PCR reads with MiXCR, one entry per CDR3 protein. There are about 840,000 distinct CDR3 sequences in the sample; 38% occur only once, and 7% to 10% lies in the top ten. Sequencing was carried out using blood. This clonotype was obtained from a man younger than 35 with Graves' hyperthyroidism.

CDR3 nucleotides: TGTGCCAGCTCACGGACAGGACCTAATGAAAAACTGTTTTTT. Translated, it gives CASSRTGPNEKLFF. The chain employs TRBV10-2 and TRBJ1-4; 7 bases align to TRBD1. CDR1 is WSHSY, CDR2 SAAADI, per germline. This CDR3 is built from 14 residues.